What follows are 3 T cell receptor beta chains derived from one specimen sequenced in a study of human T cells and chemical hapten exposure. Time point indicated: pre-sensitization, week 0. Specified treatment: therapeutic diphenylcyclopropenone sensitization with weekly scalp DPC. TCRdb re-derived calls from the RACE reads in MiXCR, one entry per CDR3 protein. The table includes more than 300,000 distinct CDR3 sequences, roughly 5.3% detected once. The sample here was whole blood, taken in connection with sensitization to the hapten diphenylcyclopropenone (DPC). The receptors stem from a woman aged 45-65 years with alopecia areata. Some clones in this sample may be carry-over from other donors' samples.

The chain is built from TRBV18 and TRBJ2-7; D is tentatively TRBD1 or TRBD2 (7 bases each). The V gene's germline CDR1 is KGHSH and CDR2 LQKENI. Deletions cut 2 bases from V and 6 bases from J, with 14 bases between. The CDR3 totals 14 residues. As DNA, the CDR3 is TGTGCCAGCTCACCAGGCCAGGGGGGGTCCGAGCAGTACTTC. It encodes CASSPGQGGSEQYF.

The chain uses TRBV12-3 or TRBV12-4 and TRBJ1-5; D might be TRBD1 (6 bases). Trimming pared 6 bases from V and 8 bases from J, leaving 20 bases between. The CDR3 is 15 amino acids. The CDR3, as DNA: TGTGCCAGCAGCATCCATGGGGGGGGCAGGGAGCCCCAGCATTTT. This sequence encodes CASSIHGGGREPQHF.

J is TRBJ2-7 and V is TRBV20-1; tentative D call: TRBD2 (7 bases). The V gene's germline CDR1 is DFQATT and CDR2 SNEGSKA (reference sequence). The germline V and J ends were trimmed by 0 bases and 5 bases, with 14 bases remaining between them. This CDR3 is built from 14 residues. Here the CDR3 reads CSARDRGEGHEQYF. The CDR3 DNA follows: TGCAGTGCTAGAGATAGGGGGGAGGGGCACGAGCAGTACTTC.